These 18 T cell receptor beta chains share one sample of origin, sequenced in a study of molecular identifiers for immune sequencing clone quantification. MiXCR, run by TCRdb on the PCR reads, gives a single entry per CDR3 protein. This sample has some 41,000 distinct CDR3 sequences; 24% occur once, and the top ten carry 0.98%. The sequenced material came from naive CD8+ T cells from blood, with Jurkat cell RNA spiked in. Subset given: FACS-sorted CD8+CD4-CCR7+CD45RA+ naive T cells. The receptors were sampled from a human donor in good health. Some libraries in this study had Jurkat cell RNA spiked in.

With respect to this clonotype: One end of the junction fails to match germline, which may point to a read error. The J gene is TRBJ2-3, the V gene TRBV5-6; 7 bases fit TRBD2. Germline V CDR1 and CDR2: SGHDT, YYEEEE. The CDR3 extends over 16 amino acids. CDR3 DNA: TGTCCCAGCAGCCCGTGGGGGGGTAACCGCACAGATACGCAGTATTTT. Translating it yields CPSSPWGGNRTDTQYF. Supplemented by reference TRBV5-6 and TRBJ2-3, the full variable domain reads DAGVTQSPTHLIKTRGQQVTLRCSPKSGHDTVSWYQQALGQGPQFIFQYYEEEERQRGNFPDRFSGHQFPNYSSELNVNALLLGDSALYLCPSSPWGGNRTDTQYFGPGTRLTVL.

As for this clonotype: This may be a read error, as it is one base from a much larger clone. The chain employs TRBV5-3 and TRBJ1-1, with TRBD1 as a possible D gene (5 bases). TRBV5-3 is identified as an open reading frame with a role that is uncertain. This CDR3 spans 12 amino acids. The CDR3 region has the DNA TGTGCCAGCAGCTTAGAGGGGCCTGAAGCTTTCTTT. This sequence encodes CASSLEGPEAFF.

Comment on this clonotype: Given a much more abundant clone one base away, this may be a read error. J is TRBJ2-2 and V is TRBV9; 8 nucleotides align to TRBD1. Germline CDR1 reads SGDLS; CDR2 reads YYNGEE. The CDR3 consists of 16 residues. Trimming removed 4 bases from V and 2 bases from J; junction bases left unmatched: 7. DNA for the CDR3: TGTGCCAGCAGCATATCAGGGGGCGGAAACACCGGGGAGCTGTTTTTT. This translates into CASSISGGGNTGELFF. Full variable domain (outside the CDR3, taken from reference TRBV9 and TRBJ2-2): DSGVTQTPKHLITATGQRVTLRCSPRSGDLSVYWYQQSLDQGLQFLIQYYNGEERAKGNILERFSAQQFPDLHSELNLSSLELGDSALYFCASSISGGGNTGELFFGEGSRLTVL.

Many counts were recorded for this clonotype. This chain links TRBV4-3 with TRBJ2-7; possibly TRBD1 or TRBD2 for D (6 bases each). The CDR3 contains 16 residues. Trimming pared 4 bases from V and 6 bases from J, leaving 22 bases between. CDR1 LGHNA and CDR2 YSLEER come from the germline V gene. CDR3: CASSPSRGGSGIEQYF. The CDR3 DNA follows: TGCGCCAGCAGCCCCTCCCGAGGGGGGTCGGGAATCGAGCAGTACTTC.

This clonotype occurred many times. The CDR3 is CASRPRGHRETQYF. The CDR3 DNA reads TGTGCCAGCCGTCCTCGGGGCCATCGGGAGACCCAGTACTTC. The rearrangement joins TRBV28 to TRBJ2-5; D tentatively reads TRBD1 or TRBD2 (5 bases each). Germline V CDR1 and CDR2: MDHEN, SYDVKM. Between the trimmed V and J ends, which lost 8 bases and 5 bases, there was a span of 18 bases. The CDR3 sequence is 14 residues long. The complete variable domain, with remaining parts taken from reference TRBV28 and TRBJ2-5, reads DVKVTQSSRYLVKRTGEKVFLECVQDMDHENMFWYRQDPGLGLRLIYFSYDVKMKEKGDIPEGYSVSREKKERFSLILESASTNQTSMYLCASRPRGHRETQYFGPGTRLLVL.

Turning to this clonotype: One end of the junction varies from germline; a read error may be responsible. The genes are TRBV4-2 and TRBJ2-7; 10 nucleotides agree with TRBD2. The germline CDR1 and CDR2 sequences are LGHNA and YNFKEQ. The CDR3 is 14 residues long. CDR3 sequence reads: CASSPGTSAYKQYF. The CDR3 DNA sequence: TGTGCCAGCAGCCCCGGGACTAGCGCCTACAAGCAATACTTC.

As regards this clonotype: A single base separates this from a much larger clone, so it may be a read error. The chain has TRBV12-3 or TRBV12-4 and TRBJ2-4, with unresolved D. This CDR3 is built from 13 residues. The CDR3 loop is CASSSTTKNIRYF. In nucleotides, the CDR3 is TGTGCCAGCAGTTCGACGACCAAAAACATTCGGTACTTC.

This clonotype was recorded at least ten times. V is TRBV4-3 and J is TRBJ2-7; D is possibly TRBD1 or TRBD2 (5 bases each). The CDR3 is 16 amino acids. Germline-derived CDR1 and CDR2 are LGHNA and YSLEER. The germline V and J ends were trimmed by 0 bases and 3 bases, with 15 bases remaining between them. The CDR3 reads CASSQDWTGAFYEQYF. Here the CDR3 DNA reads TGCGCCAGCAGCCAAGACTGGACTGGGGCGTTCTACGAGCAGTACTTC.

This chain links TRBV4-1 with TRBJ1-1; D is possibly TRBD1 (5 bases). The germline V and J ends were trimmed by 7 bases and 0 bases, with 12 bases remaining between them. Germline V CDR1 and CDR2: MGHRA, YSYEKL. CDR3 size: 14 residues. The CDR3 spells CASMGVGMNTEAFF. The CDR3 DNA reads TGCGCCAGCATGGGGGTAGGTATGAACACTGAAGCTTTCTTT.

Many counts were recorded for this clonotype. The gene calls are TRBV20-1 and TRBJ2-7, with D perhaps TRBD1 (5 bases). CDR3 length: 12 residues. Germline values: CDR1 DFQATT, CDR2 SNEGSKA (reference sequence). V was cut by 5 bases and J by 1 base, with 9 bases left in between. CDR3 sequence (DNA): TGCAGTGCTCCGGACAAGTCCTACGAGCAGTACTTC. This sequence encodes CSAPDKSYEQYF.

This clonotype was found many times. This rearrangement joins TRBV7-9 to TRBJ1-1, with 9 positions matching TRBD1. The CDR3 loop spans 16 amino acids. V lost 5 bases and J lost 5; bases outside the gene matches: 12. The V gene's germline CDR1 is SEHNR and CDR2 FQNEAQ (reference sequence). The CDR3 protein is CASSPPGQGPRTEAFF. The DNA for the CDR3 is TGTGCCAGCAGCCCCCCGGGACAGGGCCCGAGGACTGAAGCTTTCTTT.

This clonotype came up many times. The V call is TRBV5-6, the J call TRBJ2-3, with 7 bases lining up with TRBD2. CDR3 length equals 16 residues. V was clipped by 2 bases and J by 4 bases; unmatched bases: 10. Germline CDR1 and CDR2: SGHDT and YYEEEE. The CDR3 nucleotides are TGTGCCAGCAGCTTCGAGAATGCAGGGAGGGCAGATACGCAGTATTTT. Translating gives CASSFENAGRADTQYF.

A remark on this clonotype: This sequence may be a read error, since a much larger clone differs from it by one base. This chain connects TRBV6-2 or TRBV6-3 to TRBJ1-5; D may be TRBD1 (6 bases). CDR3 length: 15 residues. CDR1 is MNHEY and CDR2 is SVGEGT in the germline V gene. In nucleotides, the CDR3 is TGTGACAGCAGTTATAGGGGGGCAGTAGGACAGCCCCAGCATTTT. This codes for CDSSYRGAVGQPQHF.

This clonotype was seen a few times. The rearrangement links TRBV5-1 to TRBJ2-7; 7 positions match TRBD1. Germline V gene lookup returns CDR1 SGHRS and CDR2 YFSETQ. Trimming took 4 bases from V and 2 from J; bases not matched to a gene: 9. The CDR3 spans 15 residues. The CDR3 sequence is CASSLEGTDPYEQYF. The CDR3, as DNA: TGCGCCAGCAGCCTGGAAGGGACAGATCCCTACGAGCAGTACTTC.

This clonotype has at least ten counts. The chain has TRBV2 and TRBJ2-7; D possibly matches TRBD1 or TRBD2 (5 bases each). CDR3 length: 15 amino acids. Deletions cut 6 bases from V and 2 bases from J, with 17 bases between. Looked up from germline, CDR1 is SNHLY and CDR2 is FYNNEI. CDR3: CASSFDRGSAYEQYF. Here the CDR3 DNA reads TGTGCCAGCAGCTTCGACAGAGGGTCCGCCTACGAGCAGTACTTC.

Comment on this clonotype: A much more abundant neighbour one base away suggests this may be a read error. The chain recombines TRBV5-1 with TRBJ1-1, with D possibly being TRBD1 (5 bases). The CDR3 length is 16 residues. V was trimmed by 0 bases and J by 6 bases, leaving 18 bases between them. Looked up from germline, CDR1 is SGHRS and CDR2 is YFSETQ. This CDR3 reads CASSLVGQGGYAEAFF. Written as DNA, the CDR3 is TGCGCCAGCAGCTTGGTGGGCCAGGGCGGGTACGCTGAAGCTTTCTTT.

At least ten counts were recorded for this clonotype. J is TRBJ1-1 and V is TRBV7-6; 7 nucleotides match TRBD1. Unmatched junction bases numbered 7, after V lost 0 bases and J lost 6 bases. The CDR3 is 15 residues long. Germline lookup yields CDR1 SGHVS and CDR2 FNYEAQ. DNA for the CDR3: TGTGCCAGCAGCTTAGCGCCTGGGACAGCCTCTGAAGCTTTCTTT. Residues: CASSLAPGTASEAFF.

This clonotype was seen ten or more times. CDR3 protein: CASSSLASTYEQYF. The CDR3 bases are TGTGCCAGCAGTAGCCTAGCGTCTACCTACGAGCAGTACTTC. The genes are TRBV27 and TRBJ2-7, with a possible D match to TRBD2 (6 bases). The germline V gene has CDR1 MNHEY and CDR2 SMNVEV (reference sequence). V was clipped by 5 bases and J by 2 bases, with 13 bases between them. This CDR3 is 14 amino acids long.